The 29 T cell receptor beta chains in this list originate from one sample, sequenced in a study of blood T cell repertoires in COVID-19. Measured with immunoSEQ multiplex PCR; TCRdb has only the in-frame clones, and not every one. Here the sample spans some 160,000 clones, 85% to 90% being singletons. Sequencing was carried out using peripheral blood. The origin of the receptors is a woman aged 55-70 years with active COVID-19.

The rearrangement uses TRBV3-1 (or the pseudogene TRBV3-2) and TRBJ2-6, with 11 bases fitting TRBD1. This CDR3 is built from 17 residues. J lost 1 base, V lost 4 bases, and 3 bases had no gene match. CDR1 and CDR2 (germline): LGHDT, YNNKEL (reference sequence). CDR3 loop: CASSRGQGASGANVLTF. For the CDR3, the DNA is TGTGCCAGCAGCCGCGGACAGGGGGCTTCTGGGGCCAACGTCCTGACTTTC.

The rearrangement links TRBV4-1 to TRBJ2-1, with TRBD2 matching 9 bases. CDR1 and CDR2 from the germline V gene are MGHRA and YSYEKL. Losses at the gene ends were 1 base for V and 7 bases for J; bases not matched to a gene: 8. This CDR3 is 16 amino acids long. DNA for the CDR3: TGCGCCAGCAGCCAAGGCGGGAGGGCCCTATTGAATGAGCAGTTCTTC. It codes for CASSQGGRALLNEQFF.

The CDR3 reads CASSPRLAGVQETQYF. Here the CDR3 DNA reads TGTGCCAGCAGCCCGCGACTAGCGGGAGTCCAAGAGACCCAGTACTTC. This chain joins TRBV5-4 and TRBJ2-5, with 12 bases aligning to TRBD2. With 4 bases clipped from V and 1 base from J, the junction kept 5 bases outside the gene matches. CDR3 length: 16 amino acids. Germline CDR1 SGHNT, CDR2 YYREEE (reference sequence).

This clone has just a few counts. The CDR3 region has the DNA TGTGCCAGCAGCTTTACCAGGGAAGGGGAAGCTTTCTTT. It codes for CASSFTREGEAFF. This chain uses TRBV7-3 with TRBJ1-1; weak D call: TRBD1 (5 bases). Trimming cost V 3 bases and J 8 bases, with 13 bases left between them. The CDR3 spans 13 residues. CDR1 SGHTA and CDR2 FQGTGA come from the germline V gene.

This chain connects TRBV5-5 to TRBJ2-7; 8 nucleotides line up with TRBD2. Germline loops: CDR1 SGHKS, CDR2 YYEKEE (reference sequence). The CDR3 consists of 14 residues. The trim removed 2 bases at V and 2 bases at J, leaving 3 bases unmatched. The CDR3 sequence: CASSFTSGAYEQYF. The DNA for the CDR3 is TGTGCCAGCAGCTTTACTAGCGGTGCCTACGAGCAGTACTTC.

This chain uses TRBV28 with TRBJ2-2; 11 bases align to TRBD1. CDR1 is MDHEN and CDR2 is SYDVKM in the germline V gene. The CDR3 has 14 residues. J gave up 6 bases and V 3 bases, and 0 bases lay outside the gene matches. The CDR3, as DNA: TGTGCCAGCAGTTTGGGACAGGGGGCCGGGGAGCTGTTTTTT. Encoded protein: CASSLGQGAGELFF.

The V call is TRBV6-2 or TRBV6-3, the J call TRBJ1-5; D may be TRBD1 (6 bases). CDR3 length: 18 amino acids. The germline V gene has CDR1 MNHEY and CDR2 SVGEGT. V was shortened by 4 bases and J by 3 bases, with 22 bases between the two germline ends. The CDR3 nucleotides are TGTGCCAGCAGTTTTAGGTTCCCACGACAGGCGACCAATCAGCCCCAGCATTTT. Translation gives CASSFRFPRQATNQPQHF.

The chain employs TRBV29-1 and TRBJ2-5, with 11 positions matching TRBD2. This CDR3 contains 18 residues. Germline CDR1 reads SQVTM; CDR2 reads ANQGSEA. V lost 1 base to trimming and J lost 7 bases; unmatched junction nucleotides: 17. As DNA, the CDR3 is TGCAGCGTTGAAGTTAGGTCTAGCGGGAGGCCTCCCTGGGGGACCCAGTACTTC. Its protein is CSVEVRSSGRPPWGTQYF. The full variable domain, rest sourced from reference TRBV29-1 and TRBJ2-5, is SAVISQKPSRDICQRGTSLTIQCQVDSQVTMMFWYRQQPGQSLTLIATANQGSEATYESGFVIDKFPISRPNLTFSTLTVSNMSPEDSSIYLCSVEVRSSGRPPWGTQYFGPGTRLLVL.

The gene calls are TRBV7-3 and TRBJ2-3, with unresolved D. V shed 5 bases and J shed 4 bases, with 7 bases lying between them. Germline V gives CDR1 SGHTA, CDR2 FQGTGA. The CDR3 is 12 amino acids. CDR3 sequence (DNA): TGTGCCAGCAGCCACTATTCAGATACGCAGTATTTT. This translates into CASSHYSDTQYF.

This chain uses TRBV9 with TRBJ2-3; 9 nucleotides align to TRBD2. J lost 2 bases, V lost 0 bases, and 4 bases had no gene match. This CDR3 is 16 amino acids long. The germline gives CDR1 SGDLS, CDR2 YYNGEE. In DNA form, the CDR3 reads TGTGCCAGCAGCGTAGGGACTAGCGCGCCCACAGATACGCAGTATTTT. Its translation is CASSVGTSAPTDTQYF.

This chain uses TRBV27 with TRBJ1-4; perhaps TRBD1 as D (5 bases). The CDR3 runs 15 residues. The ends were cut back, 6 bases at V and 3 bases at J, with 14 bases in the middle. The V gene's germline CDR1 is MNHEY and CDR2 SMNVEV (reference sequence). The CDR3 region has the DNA TGTGCCAGCAGGGGAGGGGCGGTAGCTAATGAAAAACTGTTTTTT. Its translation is CASRGGAVANEKLFF.

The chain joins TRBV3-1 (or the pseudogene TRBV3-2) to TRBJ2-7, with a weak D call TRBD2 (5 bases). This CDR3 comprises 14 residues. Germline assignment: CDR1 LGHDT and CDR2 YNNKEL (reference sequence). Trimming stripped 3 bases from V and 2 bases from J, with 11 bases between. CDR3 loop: CASSHDYLTYEQYF. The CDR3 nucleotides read TGTGCCAGCAGCCACGACTACCTAACCTACGAGCAGTACTTC.

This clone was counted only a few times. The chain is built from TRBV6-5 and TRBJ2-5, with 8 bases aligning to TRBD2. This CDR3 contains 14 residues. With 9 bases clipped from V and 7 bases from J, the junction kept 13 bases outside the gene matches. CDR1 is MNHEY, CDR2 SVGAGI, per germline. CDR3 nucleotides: TGTGCCAGGATCCCCGGGACTAGGGGCGTGACCCAGTACTTC. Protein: CARIPGTRGVTQYF.

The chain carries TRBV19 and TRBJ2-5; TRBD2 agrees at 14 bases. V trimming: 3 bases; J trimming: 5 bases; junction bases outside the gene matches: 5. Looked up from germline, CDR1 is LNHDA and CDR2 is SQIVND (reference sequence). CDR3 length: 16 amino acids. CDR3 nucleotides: TGTGCCAGTAGTATGGGACTAGCGGGAGTTTGGGAGACCCAGTACTTC. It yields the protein CASSMGLAGVWETQYF. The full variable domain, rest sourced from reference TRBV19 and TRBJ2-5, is DGGITQSPKYLFRKEGQNVTLSCEQNLNHDAMYWYRQDPGQGLRLIYYSQIVNDFQKGDIAEGYSVSREKKESFPLTVTSAQKNPTAFYLCASSMGLAGVWETQYFGPGTRLLVL.

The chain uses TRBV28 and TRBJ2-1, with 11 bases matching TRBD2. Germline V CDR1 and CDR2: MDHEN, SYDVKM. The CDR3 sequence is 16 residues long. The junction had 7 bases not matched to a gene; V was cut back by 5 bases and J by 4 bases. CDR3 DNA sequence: TGTGCCAGCAGTCCCCTAGCGGGAGGAACGTACAATGAGCAGTTCTTC. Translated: CASSPLAGGTYNEQFF.

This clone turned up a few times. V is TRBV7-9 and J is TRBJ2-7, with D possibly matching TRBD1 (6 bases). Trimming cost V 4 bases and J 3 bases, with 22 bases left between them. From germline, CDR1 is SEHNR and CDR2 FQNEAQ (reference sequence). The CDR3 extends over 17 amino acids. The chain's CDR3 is CASSSQNTGRSLYEQYF. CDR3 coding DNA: TGTGCCAGCAGCTCCCAAAATACAGGGCGATCCCTCTACGAGCAGTACTTC.

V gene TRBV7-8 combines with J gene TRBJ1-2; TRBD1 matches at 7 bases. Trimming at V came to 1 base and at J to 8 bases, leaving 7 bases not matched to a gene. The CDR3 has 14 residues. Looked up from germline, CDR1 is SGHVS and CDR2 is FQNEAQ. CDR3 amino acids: CASSLVTGAGGYTF. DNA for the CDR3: TGTGCCAGCAGCTTAGTCACAGGGGCGGGAGGCTACACCTTC.

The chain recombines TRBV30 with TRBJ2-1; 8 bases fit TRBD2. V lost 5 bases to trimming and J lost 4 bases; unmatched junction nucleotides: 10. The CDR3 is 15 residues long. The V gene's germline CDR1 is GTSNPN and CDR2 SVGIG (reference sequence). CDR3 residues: CAWGRAGGRYNEQFF. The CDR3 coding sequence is TGTGCCTGGGGGAGGGCGGGAGGTAGGTACAATGAGCAGTTCTTC.

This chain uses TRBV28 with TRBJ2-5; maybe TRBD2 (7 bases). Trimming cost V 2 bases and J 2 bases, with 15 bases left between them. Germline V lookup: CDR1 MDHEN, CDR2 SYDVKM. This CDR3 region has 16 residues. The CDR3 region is CASSLRRGHLQETQYF. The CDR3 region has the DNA TGTGCCAGCAGTTTAAGGCGGGGGCATCTTCAAGAGACCCAGTACTTC.

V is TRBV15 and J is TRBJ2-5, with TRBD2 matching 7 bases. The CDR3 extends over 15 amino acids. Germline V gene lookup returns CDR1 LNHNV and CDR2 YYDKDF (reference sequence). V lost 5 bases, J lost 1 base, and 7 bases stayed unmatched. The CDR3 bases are TGTGCCACCAGCCCCCGGGGGGATAGCCAAGAGACCCAGTACTTC. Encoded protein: CATSPRGDSQETQYF.

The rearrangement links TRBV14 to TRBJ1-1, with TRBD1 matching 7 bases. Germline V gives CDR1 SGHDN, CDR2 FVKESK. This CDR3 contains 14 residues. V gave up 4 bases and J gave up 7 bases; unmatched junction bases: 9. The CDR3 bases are TGTGCCAGCAGCCTCTGGACAGGAACGAATGAAGCTTTCTTT. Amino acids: CASSLWTGTNEAFF. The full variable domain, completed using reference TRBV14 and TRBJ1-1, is EAGVTQFPSHSVIEKGQTVTLRCDPISGHDNLYWYRRVMGKEIKFLLHFVKESKQDESGMPNNRFLAERTGGTYSTLKVQPAELEDSGVYFCASSLWTGTNEAFFGQGTRLTVV.

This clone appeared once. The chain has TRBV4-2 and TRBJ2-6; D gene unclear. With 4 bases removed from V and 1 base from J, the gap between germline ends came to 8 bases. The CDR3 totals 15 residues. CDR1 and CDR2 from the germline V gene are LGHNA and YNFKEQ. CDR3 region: CASSRAESGANVLTF. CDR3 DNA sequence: TGTGCCAGCAGCCGGGCAGAGTCTGGGGCCAACGTCCTGACTTTC.

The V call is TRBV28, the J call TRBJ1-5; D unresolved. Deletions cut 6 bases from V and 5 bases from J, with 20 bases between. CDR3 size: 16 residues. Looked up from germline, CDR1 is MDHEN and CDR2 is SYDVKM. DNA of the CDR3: TGTGCCAGCAGCTATATATTTGGGAGGGTTGATCAGCCCCAGCATTTT. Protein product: CASSYIFGRVDQPQHF.

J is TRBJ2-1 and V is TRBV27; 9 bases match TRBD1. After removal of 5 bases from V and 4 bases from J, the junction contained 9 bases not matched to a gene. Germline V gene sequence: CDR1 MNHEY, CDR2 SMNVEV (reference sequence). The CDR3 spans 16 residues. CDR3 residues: CASSETGTGYYNEQFF. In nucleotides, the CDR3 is TGTGCCAGCAGTGAGACCGGGACAGGGTATTACAATGAGCAGTTCTTC.

The CDR3 is CASSPPGGAQYF. The CDR3, as DNA: TGTGCCAGCTCACCACCAGGGGGCGCGCAGTATTTT. This rearrangement joins TRBV18 to TRBJ2-3; 7 bases are shared with TRBD1. In germline, CDR1 is KGHSH, CDR2 LQKENI. V lost 0 bases to trimming and J lost 10 bases; unmatched junction nucleotides: 1. This CDR3 is built from 12 residues.

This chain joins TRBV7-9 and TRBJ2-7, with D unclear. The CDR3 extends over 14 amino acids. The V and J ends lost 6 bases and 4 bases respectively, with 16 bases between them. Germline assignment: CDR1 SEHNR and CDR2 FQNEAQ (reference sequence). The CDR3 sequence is CASRSNRFPYEQYF. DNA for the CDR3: TGTGCCAGCAGGTCAAACCGGTTTCCTTACGAGCAGTACTTC. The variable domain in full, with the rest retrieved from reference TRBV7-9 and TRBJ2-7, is DTGVSQNPRHKITKRGQNVTFRCDPISEHNRLYWYRQTLGQGPEFLTYFQNEAQLEKSRLLSDRFSAERPKGSFSTLEIQRTEQGDSAMYLCASRSNRFPYEQYFGPGTRLTVT.

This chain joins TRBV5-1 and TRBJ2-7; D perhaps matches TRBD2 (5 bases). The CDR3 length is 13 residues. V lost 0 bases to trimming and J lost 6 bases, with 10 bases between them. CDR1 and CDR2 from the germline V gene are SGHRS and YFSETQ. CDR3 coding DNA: TGCGCCAGCAGCTTGGGGGCAGGAGGCGAGCAGTACTTC. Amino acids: CASSLGAGGEQYF.

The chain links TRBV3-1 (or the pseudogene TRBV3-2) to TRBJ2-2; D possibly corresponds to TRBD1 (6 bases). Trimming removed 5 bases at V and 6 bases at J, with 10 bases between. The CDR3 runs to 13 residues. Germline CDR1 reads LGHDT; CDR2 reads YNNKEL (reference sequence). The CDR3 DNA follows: TGTGCCAGCAGCAGCAGGGGTTCCGGGGAGCTGTTTTTT. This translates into CASSSRGSGELFF.

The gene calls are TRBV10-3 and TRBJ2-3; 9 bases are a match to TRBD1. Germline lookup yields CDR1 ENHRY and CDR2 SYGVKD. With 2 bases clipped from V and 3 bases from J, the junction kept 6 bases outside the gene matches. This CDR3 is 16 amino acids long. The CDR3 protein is CAISEGTGSRTDTQYF. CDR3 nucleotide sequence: TGTGCCATCAGTGAGGGGACAGGGAGTAGGACAGATACGCAGTATTTT.